Sequencing of this T cell receptor (beta chain) was carried out in a study of T cells expressing NK-cell markers. Whole-study context: Repertoire data for TCR beta were derived from sorted T cells (CD3+CD56+NKG2C+, CD3+CD56+NKG2C- and CD3+CD56-NKG2C+). Seven HCMV-seropositive donors and one seronegative donor made up the eight sequenced donors.

Study-level findings and limits: In roughly six donors, dominant CD3+CD56+NKG2C+ clonotypes ranked among the top 10 CD8+ clonotypes. Dominance of the CD3+CD56-NKG2C+ fraction by these clonotypes also held in a handful of donors.

About this clonotype itself: Its cognate antigen is unknown.

With the 5' RACE reads reprocessed, TCRdb shows one record per CDR3 protein and no DNA. Its listing shows over 350,000 distinct CDR3 sequences. Sequencing input: blood T cells: a sorted CD56 or NKG2C T cell subset, CD4+ or CD8+ T cells, or bulk PBMC T cells (not recorded which). The receptor's source is a woman aged 50 to 65 in good health.

The CDR3 sequence is CSVATSGYSYNEQFF. The chain is built from TRBV29-1 and TRBJ2-1; absent DNA, TCRdb's TRBD2 call cannot be checked. Germline V gene sequence: CDR1 SQVTM, CDR2 ANQGSEA. This CDR3 region has 15 residues.